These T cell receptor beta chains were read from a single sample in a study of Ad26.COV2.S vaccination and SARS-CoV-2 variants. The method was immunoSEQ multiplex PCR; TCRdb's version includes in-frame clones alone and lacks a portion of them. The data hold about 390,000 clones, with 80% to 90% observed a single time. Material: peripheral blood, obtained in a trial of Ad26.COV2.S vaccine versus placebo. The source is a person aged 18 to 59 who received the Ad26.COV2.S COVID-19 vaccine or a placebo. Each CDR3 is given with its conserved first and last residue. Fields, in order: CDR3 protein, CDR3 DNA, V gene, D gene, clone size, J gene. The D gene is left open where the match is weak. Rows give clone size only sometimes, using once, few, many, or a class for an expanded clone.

CASSLDWAARGNQPQHF | TGTGCCAGCAGCTTGGATTGGGCAGCGAGGGGCAATCAGCCCCAGCATTTT | TRBV7-9 | NA | NA | TRBJ1-5
CASTDFPDYSGNTIYF | TGTGCCAGCACCGATTTCCCGGATTACTCTGGAAACACCATATATTTT | TRBV3-1/TRBV3-2 | NA | once | TRBJ1-3
CSVGDPVLVFF | TGCAGTGTTGGAGACCCTGTTTTAGTTTTCTTT | TRBV20-1 | NA | NA | TRBJ1-1
CASSLAGTGLPNEQFF | TGCGCCAGCAGCTTGGCCGGGACAGGTCTACCCAATGAGCAGTTCTTC | TRBV5-1 | TRBD1 | once | TRBJ2-1
CASSPPDREQFF | TGTGCCAGCAGCCCCCCGGATAGGGAGCAGTTCTTC | TRBV11-2 | NA | NA | TRBJ2-1
CASSRGGTDNEQFF | TGTGCCAGCAGTCGCGGGGGAACCGACAATGAGCAGTTCTTC | TRBV6-4 | TRBD2 | NA | TRBJ2-1
CASSPLRLAANTGELFF | TGTGCCAGCAGTCCTTTACGACTAGCGGCGAACACCGGGGAGCTGTTTTTT | TRBV6-6 | TRBD2 | NA | TRBJ2-2
CASSIPRVAYNSPLHF | TGTGCCAGCAGCATACCTAGGGTCGCCTATAATTCACCCCTCCACTTT | TRBV7-6 | NA | few | TRBJ1-6
CASSPQAPYGYTF | TGTGCCAGCAGTCCACAGGCTCCCTATGGCTACACCTTC | TRBV12-3/TRBV12-4 | NA | NA | TRBJ1-2
CASSTPPRKPNTGELFF | TGCGCCAGCAGCACTCCGCCCCGGAAGCCGAACACCGGGGAGCTGTTTTTT | TRBV4-1 | NA | NA | TRBJ2-2
CASRSGLKGVNTEAFF | TGCGCCAGTAGATCGGGCCTTAAGGGAGTGAACACTGAAGCTTTCTTT | TRBV5-1 | NA | NA | TRBJ1-1
CASRLLGTATEAFF | TGCGCCAGCAGACTGTTAGGGACAGCTACTGAAGCTTTCTTT | TRBV4-1 | TRBD1 | NA | TRBJ1-1
CASTERQGRTSGANVLTF | TGTGCCAGCACCGAGAGACAGGGGAGGACCTCTGGGGCCAACGTCCTGACTTTC | TRBV6-4 | TRBD1 | NA | TRBJ2-6
CASSWSGGQTEAFF | TGCGCCAGCAGCTGGTCGGGGGGACAAACTGAAGCTTTCTTT | TRBV5-1 | NA | NA | TRBJ1-1
CASSLAGTGGFSYNSPLHF | TGTGCCAGCAGCTTAGCGGGGACAGGCGGCTTCTCCTATAATTCACCCCTCCACTTT | TRBV7-8 | TRBD1 | NA | TRBJ1-6
CASSQGRDGAKGDYGYTF | TGTGCCAGCAGCCAAGGCCGGGACGGTGCTAAAGGGGACTATGGCTACACCTTC | TRBV3-1/TRBV3-2 | NA | NA | TRBJ1-2
CASSKTGEVTGELFF | TGTGCCAGTAGCAAGACAGGGGAGGTCACCGGGGAGCTGTTTTTT | TRBV19 | TRBD1 | NA | TRBJ2-2
CASSFGQDYEQYF | TGTGCCAGCAGCTTCGGACAAGACTACGAGCAGTACTTC | TRBV7-8 | NA | NA | TRBJ2-7
CASSLELRNTEAFF | TGTGCCAGCAGCTTAGAACTGAGGAACACTGAAGCTTTCTTT | TRBV11-2 | NA | NA | TRBJ1-1
CAISEATEAFF | TGTGCCATCAGTGAAGCCACTGAAGCTTTCTTT | TRBV10-3 | NA | NA | TRBJ1-1
CASSESVSFIGTGEQYF | TGCGCCAGCAGTGAGTCCGTTTCGTTTATAGGGACAGGCGAGCAGTACTTC | TRBV10-2 | TRBD1 | NA | TRBJ2-7
CASSYLQTQYF | TGTGCCAGCAGTTACCTCCAGACCCAGTACTTC | TRBV6-2/TRBV6-3 | NA | NA | TRBJ2-5
CASMVQETQYF | TGTGCCAGCATGGTCCAAGAGACCCAGTACTTC | TRBV2 | NA | once | TRBJ2-5
CASRTDYGYTF | TGTGCCAGCAGGACGGATTATGGCTACACCTTC | TRBV2 | NA | NA | TRBJ1-2
CSVEGQAEGYGYTF | TGCAGCGTTGAGGGACAGGCAGAAGGCTATGGCTACACCTTC | TRBV29-1 | TRBD1 | NA | TRBJ1-2
CASSEPALYEQYF | TGTGCCAGCAGTGAGCCTGCCCTATACGAGCAGTACTTC | TRBV25-1 | NA | NA | TRBJ2-7
CASSLGRTILVYEQYF | TGTGCCAGCAGCCTCGGACGGACCATACTAGTCTACGAGCAGTACTTC | TRBV7-2 | NA | NA | TRBJ2-7
CASSQDAGFAGYTF | TGCGCCAGCAGCCAAGATGCAGGATTTGCTGGCTACACCTTC | TRBV4-1 | NA | once | TRBJ1-2
CASSYLNYGYTF | TGTGCCAGCAGTTACCTCAACTATGGCTACACCTTC | TRBV12-3/TRBV12-4 | NA | NA | TRBJ1-2
CASRSTGGWGNEQFF | TGTGCCAGCAGGTCAACGGGGGGCTGGGGCAATGAGCAGTTCTTC | TRBV7-2 | NA | NA | TRBJ2-1
CASSHDRGNTGELFF | TGTGCCAGCAGTCATGACAGGGGGAACACCGGGGAGCTGTTTTTT | TRBV4-2 | TRBD1 | NA | TRBJ2-2
CSVSGTPENTEAFF | TGCAGCGTTTCCGGGACGCCCGAGAACACTGAAGCTTTCTTT | TRBV29-1 | NA | NA | TRBJ1-1
CSASWFGTSGEVDTQYF | TGCAGTGCTAGTTGGTTCGGGACTAGCGGGGAAGTAGATACGCAGTATTTT | TRBV20-1 | TRBD2 | NA | TRBJ2-3
CASSSRVLGTEAFF | TGTGCCAGCAGCTCACGGGTGCTCGGCACTGAAGCTTTCTTT | TRBV3-1/TRBV3-2 | NA | NA | TRBJ1-1
CASSLAVRDPTYEQYF | TGCGCCAGCAGCTTGGCGGTCAGGGATCCTACCTACGAGCAGTACTTC | TRBV5-1 | NA | NA | TRBJ2-7
CSVERGGTFNTEAFF | TGCAGCGTTGAAAGGGGAGGGACATTTAACACTGAAGCTTTCTTT | TRBV29-1 | NA | NA | TRBJ1-1
CASASLGNTGELFF | TGTGCCAGCGCCTCGTTGGGGAACACCGGGGAGCTGTTTTTT | TRBV2 | NA | NA | TRBJ2-2
CASSFTSGGPNTQYF | TGTGCCAGCAGCTTCACTAGCGGGGGGCCGAATACGCAGTATTTT | TRBV5-4 | TRBD2 | NA | TRBJ2-3
CASSHYRGEGTEAFF | TGCGCCAGCAGTCATTACAGGGGTGAAGGAACTGAAGCTTTCTTT | TRBV23-1 | TRBD1 | NA | TRBJ1-1
CATAGLWGNQPQHF | TGTGCCACTGCGGGGTTATGGGGTAATCAGCCCCAGCATTTT | TRBV19 | NA | few | TRBJ1-5
CASSPPGGGRGGGYTF | TGTGCCAGCAGCCCCCCCGGCGGGGGAAGGGGAGGGGGCTACACCTTC | TRBV9 | NA | NA | TRBJ1-2
CAWSVGGANTEAFF | TGTGCCTGGAGTGTTGGCGGAGCGAACACTGAAGCTTTCTTT | TRBV30 | NA | few | TRBJ1-1
CASRAGLGLGAQYF | TGTGCCAGCAGAGCGGGACTCGGCTTGGGAGCCCAGTACTTC | TRBV2 | TRBD2 | once | TRBJ2-5
CASSQDTQGNQPQHF | TGTGCCAGCAGCCAAGATACACAGGGGAATCAGCCCCAGCATTTT | TRBV3-1/TRBV3-2 | TRBD1 | few | TRBJ1-5
CASSEALVGTGQPQHF | TGTGCCAGCAGTGAAGCGCTGGTGGGGACTGGGCAGCCCCAGCATTTT | TRBV6-1 | NA | NA | TRBJ1-5
CAIRSSGGLTDTQYF | TGTGCCATCAGGTCCAGCGGGGGACTAACAGATACGCAGTATTTT | TRBV10-3 | TRBD2 | NA | TRBJ2-3
CSVVGGTGLYEQYF | TGCAGCGTCGTCGGCGGGACAGGGTTGTACGAGCAGTACTTC | TRBV29-1 | TRBD1 | once | TRBJ2-7
CASSVVSDYGYTF | TGTGCCAGCAGCGTAGTTTCGGACTATGGCTACACCTTC | TRBV9 | NA | NA | TRBJ1-2
CASSYGTGSIEQYF | TGTGCCAGCAGCTACGGGACAGGGAGTATTGAGCAGTACTTC | TRBV7-2 | TRBD1 | NA | TRBJ2-7
CASSLEFAMETQYF | TGTGCCAGCAGCTTAGAGTTTGCGATGGAGACCCAGTACTTC | TRBV11-2 | NA | NA | TRBJ2-5
CASSQDRGGRTDTQYF | TGTGCCAGCAGCCAAGATCGCGGGGGCCGCACAGATACGCAGTATTTT | TRBV3-1/TRBV3-2 | NA | NA | TRBJ2-3
CASSSGTGDYGYTF | TGTGCCAGCAGCTCCGGGACAGGGGACTATGGCTACACCTTC | TRBV5-6 | TRBD1 | NA | TRBJ1-2
CASSSWTGLWTF | TGTGCCAGCAGCTCTTGGACAGGCCTGTGGACCTTC | TRBV7-2 | TRBD1 | NA | TRBJ1-2
CASTYSGAYNEQFF | TGTGCCAGTACCTATAGCGGGGCCTACAATGAGCAGTTCTTC | TRBV19 | TRBD2 | NA | TRBJ2-1
CASSSQGATGELFF | TGCGCCAGCAGCTCACAGGGGGCCACCGGGGAGCTGTTTTTT | TRBV5-1 | TRBD1 | NA | TRBJ2-2
CASTLSYSYEQYF | TGCGCCAGCACCTTATCTTACTCCTACGAGCAGTACTTC | TRBV10-2 | NA | NA | TRBJ2-7
CASSLASGGRGEKLFF | TGCGCCAGCAGCTTGGCGAGCGGGGGCAGGGGTGAAAAACTGTTTTTT | TRBV5-1 | NA | NA | TRBJ1-4
CASTPRTGENYGYTF | TGTGCCAGTACCCCAAGGACAGGGGAGAACTATGGCTACACCTTC | TRBV19 | TRBD1 | NA | TRBJ1-2
CASRATGGNYGYTF | TGTGCCAGCCGCGCGACAGGCGGCAACTATGGCTACACCTTC | TRBV5-4 | NA | NA | TRBJ1-2